This TCR beta chain was recorded in a study of T-cell reconstitution after alpha-beta-depleted transplantation in children. Germline CDR1 SQVTM, CDR2 ANQGSEA. The CDR3 contains 12 residues. The V and J ends lost 0 bases and 4 bases respectively, with 7 bases between them. Preparing the TCRbeta library involved the use of unique molecular identifiers. TCRdb independently ran MiXCR on the PCR reads; one entry per CDR3 protein. The sample has approximately 980,000 distinct CDR3 sequences, 25% to 30% seen once. Note on this clonotype: Its antigen is unidentified.

Overall study results and limits: The authors attributed T-cell counts and diversity one year after transplant mostly to newly produced T cells. From surviving recipient T cells and thymic progenitors came the high day-60 TCRbeta diversity observed in some patients. At around two months after transplant, the alpha-beta T cells were reportedly derived from several hundred expanded clones that came from non-depleted graft cells.

The chain recombines TRBV29-1 with TRBJ2-7; no clear D. The sample here was PBMCs, mostly from graft donor cells, taken 360 days after TCRalphabeta/CD19-depleted stem cell transplant. The source of this sequence is a boy in the first two years of life who had a stem cell transplant for SCID, so the T cells may come from the graft donor. CDR3 sequence: CSVEDRTYEQYF. The CDR3 nucleotides are TGCAGCGTTGAAGACCGCACATACGAGCAGTACTTC.